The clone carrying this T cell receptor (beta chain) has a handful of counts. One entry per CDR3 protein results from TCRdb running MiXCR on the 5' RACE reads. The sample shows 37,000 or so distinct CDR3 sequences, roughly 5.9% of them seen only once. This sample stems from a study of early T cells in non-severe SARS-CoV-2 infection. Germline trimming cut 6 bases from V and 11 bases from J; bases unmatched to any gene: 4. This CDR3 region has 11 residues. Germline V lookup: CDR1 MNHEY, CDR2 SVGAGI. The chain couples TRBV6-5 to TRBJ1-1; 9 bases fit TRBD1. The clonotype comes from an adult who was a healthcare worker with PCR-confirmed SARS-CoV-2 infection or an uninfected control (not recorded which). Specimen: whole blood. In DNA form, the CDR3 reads TGTGCCAGCAGACAGGGGGCTTTCGCTTTCTTT. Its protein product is CASRQGAFAFF.